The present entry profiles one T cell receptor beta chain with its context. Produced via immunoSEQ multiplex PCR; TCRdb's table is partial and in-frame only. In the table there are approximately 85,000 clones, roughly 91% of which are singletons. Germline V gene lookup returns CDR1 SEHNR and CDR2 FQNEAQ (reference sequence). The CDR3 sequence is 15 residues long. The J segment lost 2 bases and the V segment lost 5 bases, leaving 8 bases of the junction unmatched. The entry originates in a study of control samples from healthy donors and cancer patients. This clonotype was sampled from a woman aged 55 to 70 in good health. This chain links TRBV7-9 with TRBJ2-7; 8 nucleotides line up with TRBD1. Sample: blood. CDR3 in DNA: TGTGCCAGCAGCCCGACCCAGGGGGCAGCCTACGAGCAGTACTTC. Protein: CASSPTQGAAYEQYF.